The 25 T cell receptor beta chains below come from one sample, sequenced in a study of T cells in Graves' hyperthyroidism and ophthalmopathy. Amplification of TCR beta CDR3 regions was performed using RNA transcripts as template. When the TCR CDR3 underwent first-round RT-PCR, the HTBI primer set was used. TCRdb passed the multiplex PCR reads through MiXCR, listing each CDR3 protein once. The sample has over 500,000 distinct CDR3 sequences, 46% seen once. Sequencing was performed on peripheral blood or thyroid tissue (not recorded which). The receptors derive from an adult woman with Graves' disease, either hyperthyroidism or ophthalmopathy (not recorded which).

This chain joins TRBV7-2 and TRBJ2-3; TRBD2 aligns across 8 bases. The ends lost 5 bases at V and 2 bases at J; junction bases unmatched: 9. Per germline, CDR1 SGHTA and CDR2 FQGNSA. The CDR3 totals 16 residues. CDR3 residues: CASSPGAGGTTDTQYF. In nucleotides, the CDR3 is TGTGCCAGCAGCCCGGGTGCGGGAGGCACCACAGATACGCAGTATTTT.

In this sample, this clonotype turned up a few times. The CDR3, as DNA: TGCAGCGTTGGACAGGGCACTGAAGCTTTCTTT. Its protein is CSVGQGTEAFF. V and J are TRBV29-1 and TRBJ1-1, with 7 bases matching TRBD1. The CDR3 has 11 amino acids. From germline, CDR1 is SQVTM and CDR2 ANQGSEA. The V segment lost 4 bases and the J segment 4 bases; nucleotides outside the gene matches: 0.

CDR3 protein: CASMGIGDGYTF. CDR3 nucleotides: TGCGCCAGCATGGGGATCGGGGATGGCTACACCTTC. The V and J genes are TRBV5-1 and TRBJ1-2, with D hard to call. V lost 6 bases, J lost 6 bases, and 12 bases lay in between. The length of the CDR3 is 12 residues. From germline, CDR1 is SGHRS and CDR2 YFSETQ.

This chain uses TRBV6-1 with TRBJ1-1; no clear D gene. CDR3 size: 11 residues. Germline V lookup: CDR1 MNHNS, CDR2 SASEGT. Between the trimmed V and J ends, which lost 5 bases and 8 bases, there was a span of 9 bases. The CDR3 DNA sequence: TGTGCCAGCAGTCTCTTATGGGAAGCTTTCTTT. This translates into CASSLLWEAFF.

In its sample, this clonotype was seen many times. At one of its ends the junction is not consistent with the germline gene, which may arise from a read error. This chain uses TRBV25-1 with TRBJ2-2; D possibly matches TRBD1 or TRBD2 (6 bases each). The CDR3 covers 17 residues. Germline V CDR1 and CDR2: MGHDK, SYGVNS. The CDR3 loop reads CASSDGWGARNAGELFF. Written as DNA, the CDR3 is TGTGCCAGCAGTGATGGTTGGGGGGCGCGGAACGCCGGGGAGCTGTTTTTT.

This sequence joins TRBV20-1 and TRBJ1-1; 7 bases are shared with TRBD1. Germline lookup yields CDR1 DFQATT and CDR2 SNEGSKA (reference sequence). This CDR3 contains 14 residues. V lost 3 bases and J lost 1; bases outside the gene matches: 5. The CDR3 DNA follows: TGCAGTGCTAGGGCGACAGGGAGGAACACTGAAGCTTTCTTT. The encoded protein is CSARATGRNTEAFF.

V usage is TRBV24-1 and J usage is TRBJ2-7; D is perhaps TRBD1 (5 bases). The germline CDR1 and CDR2 sequences are KGHDR and SFDVKD. The CDR3 contains 13 residues. V shed 9 bases and J shed 0 bases, with 11 bases lying between them. The CDR3 region has the DNA TGTGCCACCCGTGGGGCAGGCTCCTACGAGCAGTACTTC. Translated, it gives CATRGAGSYEQYF.

The table lists this clonotype with many counts. The chain joins TRBV20-1 to TRBJ2-3, with TRBD2 matching over 9 bases. CDR1 is DFQATT and CDR2 is SNEGSKA in the germline V gene (reference sequence). There are 16 residues in the CDR3. Trimming took 0 bases from V and 1 from J; bases not matched to a gene: 5. Written as DNA, the CDR3 is TGCAGTGCTAGAGACATTAGCGGGAGAGGCACAGATACGCAGTATTTT. Its protein is CSARDISGRGTDTQYF.

This clonotype was found many times. The chain recombines TRBV12-3 or TRBV12-4 with TRBJ2-2; 12 nucleotides align to TRBD1. V was pared by 4 bases and J by 5 bases, with 8 bases of the junction left unmatched. The CDR3 has 17 amino acids. The CDR3 protein is CASSSWGTGGGTGELFF. The CDR3 nucleotides are TGTGCCAGCAGTTCTTGGGGGACAGGGGGCGGAACCGGGGAGCTGTTTTTT.

The chain has TRBV6-6 and TRBJ1-2; D unclear. The germline V gene encodes CDR1 MNHNY and CDR2 SVGAGI (reference sequence). The CDR3 sequence is 10 residues long. V was clipped by 5 bases and J by 8 bases, with 6 bases between them. The chain's CDR3 is CASSPTGYTF. CDR3 nucleotides: TGTGCCAGCAGTCCCACAGGCTACACCTTC.

About this clonotype itself: As the CDR3 is not closed by the conserved phenylalanine or tryptophan, this likely results from a read error. This rearrangement joins TRBV2 to TRBJ1-5, with D perhaps matching TRBD1 (5 bases). Germline V gene sequence: CDR1 SNHLY, CDR2 FYNNEI. The CDR3 is 13 amino acids. Trimming removed 6 bases at V and 6 bases at J, with 12 bases between. CDR3 bases: TGTGCCAGCAGGGGGGGTTTGCGTCAGCCCCAGCATTCT. This encodes CASRGGLRQPQHS.

This clonotype was picked up a small number of times. This chain links TRBV2 with TRBJ2-3; the D gene is possibly TRBD1 (6 bases). This CDR3 is built from 15 residues. The germline V gene encodes CDR1 SNHLY and CDR2 FYNNEI. Trimming shortened V by 6 bases and J by 2 bases, and 15 bases separated the two germline ends. The CDR3 DNA sequence: TGTGCCAGCAGGCTGGACAGTGGGAACACAGATACGCAGTATTTT. Translation: CASRLDSGNTDTQYF.

The J gene is TRBJ1-6, the V gene TRBV28, with D possibly being TRBD1 (5 bases). Germline V gene data show CDR1 as MDHEN and CDR2 as SYDVKM. The CDR3 extends over 14 amino acids. Trimming took 3 bases from V and 7 from J, leaving 10 bases between them. CDR3: CASSLVGRNSPLHF. CDR3 bases: TGTGCCAGCAGTTTGGTGGGGCGGAATTCACCCCTCCACTTT.

This clonotype was found many times. The chain carries TRBV19 and TRBJ1-2; D ambiguous. The V and J ends lost 3 bases and 0 bases respectively, with 8 bases between them. This CDR3 comprises 14 residues. The germline CDR1 and CDR2 sequences are LNHDA and SQIVND (reference sequence). The DNA for the CDR3 is TGTGCCAGTAGTATCGGCGGTTCTAACTATGGCTACACCTTC. Protein product: CASSIGGSNYGYTF.

This clonotype has at least ten counts. The chain links TRBV20-1 to TRBJ1-1; D is ambiguous. Trimming took off 1 base at V and 0 bases at J, with 6 bases between the two ends. The V gene's germline CDR1 is DFQATT and CDR2 SNEGSKA (reference sequence). The CDR3 is 13 amino acids. CDR3 DNA sequence: TGCAGTGCTAGAGTTAGGGTGAACACTGAAGCTTTCTTT. Amino acids: CSARVRVNTEAFF.

This clonotype was seen only a few times. The CDR3 region is CATSDFGGIQETQYF. The CDR3 DNA follows: TGTGCCACCAGTGATTTTGGCGGGATCCAAGAGACCCAGTACTTC. This rearrangement joins TRBV24-1 to TRBJ2-5; perhaps TRBD2 as D (6 bases). Germline assignment: CDR1 KGHDR and CDR2 SFDVKD. The CDR3 has 15 amino acids. V dropped 1 base and J dropped 1 base, with 9 bases sitting between them.

The rearrangement uses TRBV10-3 and TRBJ2-5, with D possibly being TRBD2 (6 bases). This CDR3 region has 15 residues. In germline, CDR1 is ENHRY, CDR2 SYGVKD. Trimming removed 6 bases at V and 4 bases at J, with 18 bases between. For the CDR3, the DNA is TGTGCCATCAGACTAAATCAGGGAGGTCCAGAGACCCAGTACTTC. This translates into CAIRLNQGGPETQYF.

The chain employs TRBV7-2 and TRBJ1-6, with 8 nucleotides matching TRBD1. Per the germline V gene, CDR1 is SGHTA and CDR2 is FQGNSA. J lost 10 bases, V lost 5 bases, and 7 bases had no gene match. This CDR3 is built from 14 residues. This chain's CDR3 is CASSRGQGRSPLHF. CDR3 DNA sequence: TGTGCCAGCAGCAGAGGACAGGGCAGATCACCCCTCCACTTT.

This clonotype was seen a few times. An end of the junction differs from the germline gene, which may be a read error. The chain links TRBV6-5 to TRBJ2-7, with TRBD1 matching 10 bases. Germline V gene sequence: CDR1 MNHEY, CDR2 SVGAGI. There are 15 residues in the CDR3. The CDR3 DNA reads TGTGCCAGCAGTAACTCCGGGACAGGGGCATACGAGCAGTACTTC. Translation gives CASSNSGTGAYEQYF.

In this sample, this clonotype turned up a few times. The CDR3 spells CASSGALRVGGYGYTF. The CDR3 bases are TGTGCCAGCAGCGGGGCCTTGCGGGTAGGGGGCTATGGCTACACCTTC. The chain couples TRBV7-9 to TRBJ1-2, with D tentatively TRBD1 (6 bases). CDR1 and CDR2 (germline): SEHNR, FQNEAQ (reference sequence). V dropped 5 bases and J dropped 4 bases, with 20 bases sitting between them. This CDR3 has 16 amino acids.

This clonotype was counted ten times or more. The chain uses TRBV5-1 and TRBJ2-7, with 9 bases identical to TRBD1. CDR1 and CDR2 (germline): SGHRS, YFSETQ. The CDR3 is 14 amino acids. V was clipped by 4 bases and J by 6 bases; unmatched bases: 8. CDR3 loop: CASSPQGQGREQYF. In DNA, the CDR3 is TGCGCCAGCAGCCCCCAGGGACAGGGCCGCGAGCAGTACTTC.

This chain joins TRBV7-4 and TRBJ2-7; 9 nucleotides line up with TRBD2. Germline values: CDR1 SGHVT, CDR2 SQSDAQ. After removal of 0 bases from V and 6 bases from J, the junction contained 3 bases not matched to a gene. The CDR3 has 14 residues. The CDR3 DNA reads TGTGCCAGCAGCTTAGCGGCTAGCGGGGTCGAGCAGTACTTC. This translates into CASSLAASGVEQYF.

The table lists this clonotype with many counts. The chain uses TRBV7-2 and TRBJ2-7, with TRBD2 matching 13 bases. Germline-derived CDR1 and CDR2 are SGHTA and FQGNSA. This CDR3 region has 15 residues. V dropped 5 bases and J dropped 6; count of bases not matched to a gene: 7. DNA of the CDR3: TGTGCCAGCAGCGGAGGACTAGCGGGAGAAGGCGAGCAGTACTTC. This translates into CASSGGLAGEGEQYF.

The chain recombines TRBV15 with TRBJ1-2; TRBD1 matches 9 bases. The V gene end was trimmed by 1 base and the J gene end by 3 bases; junction bases not matched to a gene: 6. Germline CDR1 LNHNV, CDR2 YYDKDF (reference sequence). This CDR3 region has 16 residues. This CDR3 reads CATSRGTGTGHYGYTF. Here the CDR3 DNA reads TGTGCCACCAGCAGAGGGACCGGGACAGGGCACTATGGCTACACCTTC.

A note on this clonotype: The junction differs from germline at one of its ends, possibly a read error. The chain recombines TRBV2 with TRBJ1-1, with D uncertain. In germline, CDR1 is SNHLY, CDR2 FYNNEI. The CDR3 sequence is 13 residues long. CDR3: CASSQIRNTEAFF. In DNA, the CDR3 is TGCGCCAGCAGCCAAATCCGGAACACTGAAGCTTTCTTT.